The source of this T cell receptor (beta chain) is a study of regulatory T cells in long-lasting Graves disease. The time point: persistent/refractory GD, antithyroid drugs over 5 years with positive TRAb. PBMC-derived RNA was used for the TCR library. A few counts support this clonotype. Antigen specificity is unknown. Findings and caveats of the study: Thyroid tissue was not studied; only peripheral blood was.

The V and J ends lost 0 bases and 7 bases respectively, with 6 bases between them. Germline loops: CDR1 SGHAT, CDR2 FQNNGV. The CDR3 contains 12 residues. Libraries of TCR beta came from iRepertoire HTBI primers plus Arm-PCR of CDR3 regions. TCRdb reprocessed the multiplex PCR reads with MiXCR, giving one entry per CDR3 protein. The table has around 400,000 distinct CDR3 sequences, approximately 25% seen once; the top ten hold 25% to 35%. The receptor was derived from a woman in her thirties or forties with Graves disease. Sequences were derived from peripheral blood mononuclear cells (PBMCs), sampled when the disease was refractory, from a patient treated with antithyroid drugs. V is TRBV11-2 and J is TRBJ2-5, with unresolved D. The CDR3 region is CASSLESVTQYF. The CDR3 DNA follows: TGTGCCAGCAGCTTAGAGTCGGTGACCCAGTACTTC.